This T cell receptor (beta chain) was identified during a study of chemoradiotherapy in HPV16-positive cancers. Method: immunoSEQ multiplex PCR; TCRdb's copy keeps in-frame clones and lacks some. There are around 6,600 clones in the sample; under 80% occur only once, and approximately 8.2% lies in the top ten. V was trimmed by 1 base and J by 7 bases, leaving 11 bases between them. Germline CDR1 MNHEY, CDR2 SMNVEV (reference sequence). This CDR3 spans 14 amino acids. This sequence joins TRBV27 and TRBJ1-5; no reliable D call. The sequence derives from a human donor with HPV-associated anogenital cancer. Here the sequenced sample was tumor tissue, taken from a patient who underwent chemoradiotherapy. CDR3 region: CASSLFGPQQPQHF. The DNA of the CDR3 is TGTGCCAGCAGTTTATTTGGTCCCCAGCAGCCCCAGCATTTT.